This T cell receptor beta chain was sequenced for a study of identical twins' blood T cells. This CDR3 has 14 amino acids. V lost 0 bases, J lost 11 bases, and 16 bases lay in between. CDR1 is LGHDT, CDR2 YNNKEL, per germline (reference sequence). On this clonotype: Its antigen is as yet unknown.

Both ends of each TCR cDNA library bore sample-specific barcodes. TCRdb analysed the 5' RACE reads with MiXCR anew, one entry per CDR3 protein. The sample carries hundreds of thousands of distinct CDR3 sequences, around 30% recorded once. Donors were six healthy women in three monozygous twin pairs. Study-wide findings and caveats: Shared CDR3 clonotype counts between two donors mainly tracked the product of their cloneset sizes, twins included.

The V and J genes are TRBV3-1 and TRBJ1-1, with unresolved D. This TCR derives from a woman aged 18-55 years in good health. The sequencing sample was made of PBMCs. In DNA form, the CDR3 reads TGTGCCAGCAGCCAAGAGGGGTTGGGTAAAGTGGCTTTCTTT. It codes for CASSQEGLGKVAFF.